This T cell receptor beta chain was identified in a study of T cell changes during pregnancy in multiple sclerosis. V was cut by 0 bases and J by 4 bases, with 8 bases left in between. The CDR3 covers 15 residues. Germline V lookup: CDR1 SGHRS, CDR2 YFSETQ. The table came from immunoSEQ multiplex PCR; TCRdb's copy has only in-frame clones and leaves some out. The sample consists of tens of thousands of clones, 91% of them appearing once. Sequencing used CD4+ T cells from peripheral blood mononuclear cells, obtained before pregnancy. The TCR was taken from a female donor with multiple sclerosis, enrolled in a pregnancy study. This chain connects TRBV5-1 to TRBJ2-6; D is uncertain. The DNA for the CDR3 is TGCGCCAGCAGCTTGGAGCCAGGAGGGGCCAACGTCCTGACTTTC. Translated, it gives CASSLEPGGANVLTF.